The 32 T cell receptor beta chains reported below all come from one sample, sequenced in a study of blood T cells in healthy people across ages. A second PCR of about 7 to 12 cycles used a sample-barcoded 5' primer and a J-beta primer mix. TCRdb independently ran MiXCR on the 5' RACE reads; one entry per CDR3 protein. The sample yields hundreds of thousands of distinct CDR3 sequences, around 24% seen once. These records were also assigned to another study, of T cells of mothers and their children.

The sample taken for sequencing was blood. All receptors come from a boy younger than 18 in good health.

The chain is built from TRBV20-1 and TRBJ2-3; TRBD2 might be the D (5 bases). Germline values: CDR1 DFQATT, CDR2 SNEGSKA (reference sequence). Trimming took 1 base from V and 5 from J, leaving 13 bases between them. CDR3 length: 14 amino acids. The CDR3 loop is CSARVGGVGDTQYF. CDR3 DNA: TGCAGTGCTAGAGTAGGAGGAGTTGGAGATACGCAGTATTTT.

This clonotype was seen only a few times. V gene TRBV20-1 combines with J gene TRBJ2-3; maybe TRBD2 (5 bases). The CDR3 contains 14 residues. Trimming cost V 0 bases and J 2 bases, with 9 bases left between them. Germline V CDR1 and CDR2: DFQATT, SNEGSKA (reference sequence). The chain's CDR3 is CSAREGSITDTQYF. CDR3 nucleotides: TGCAGTGCTAGAGAAGGGAGTATCACAGATACGCAGTATTTT.

About this clonotype itself: The junction shows a germline mismatch at one end, possibly a read error. The rearrangement joins TRBV9 to TRBJ1-2; no clear D. Per the germline V gene, CDR1 is SGDLS and CDR2 is YYNGEE. The CDR3 extends over 11 amino acids. CDR3 protein: CASSASGGYTF. Here the CDR3 DNA reads TGCGCCAGCAGCGCCTCTGGGGGCTACACCTTC.

This clonotype was seen more than once but under ten times. V is TRBV12-3 or TRBV12-4 and J is TRBJ1-1; 10 bases line up with TRBD1. The ends lost 1 base at V and 1 base at J; junction bases unmatched: 0. This CDR3 is built from 15 residues. CDR3 amino acids: CASSLGDRGNTEAFF. CDR3 nucleotides: TGTGCCAGCAGTTTAGGGGACAGGGGGAACACTGAAGCTTTCTTT.

This chain connects TRBV19 to TRBJ2-1; D is unresolved. Looked up from germline, CDR1 is LNHDA and CDR2 is SQIVND (reference sequence). The length of the CDR3 is 15 residues. V was trimmed by 0 bases and J by 0 bases, leaving 6 bases between them. The CDR3 DNA is TGTGCCAGTAGTATAGATCGGAACTCCTACAATGAGCAGTTCTTC. Translating it yields CASSIDRNSYNEQFF.

This sequence joins TRBV6-1 and TRBJ2-2; TRBD1 matches 7 bases. Germline trimming cut 5 bases from V and 3 bases from J; bases unmatched to any gene: 3. The CDR3 is 14 residues long. Germline V CDR1 and CDR2: MNHNS, SASEGT. Here the CDR3 reads CASSRQGDTGELFF. The CDR3 nucleotides are TGTGCCAGCAGTCGACAGGGAGACACCGGGGAGCTGTTTTTT.

This clonotype was found a few times. The chain links TRBV9 to TRBJ2-1; 13 positions agree with TRBD2. From germline, CDR1 is SGDLS and CDR2 YYNGEE. The CDR3 has 17 amino acids. V lost 0 bases to trimming and J lost 5 bases; unmatched junction nucleotides: 5. The CDR3 loop is CASSVVGTSGTNNEQFF. CDR3 DNA sequence: TGTGCCAGCAGCGTAGTAGGGACTAGCGGGACTAACAATGAGCAGTTCTTC.

A few counts support this clonotype. The rearrangement links TRBV6-7 to TRBJ2-2; a weak D match, TRBD2 (7 bases). TRBV6-7 is designated an ORF whose function remains uncertain. The germline V and J ends were trimmed by 4 bases and 9 bases, with 18 bases remaining between them. The CDR3 sequence is 15 residues long. The CDR3 region is CASSLTGGLAWELFF. The CDR3 DNA is TGTGCCAGCAGTTTAACGGGGGGCTTGGCATGGGAGCTGTTTTTT.

The rearrangement uses TRBV21-1 and TRBJ1-2. TRBV21-1 represents a pseudogene. The CDR3 runs to 13 residues. The CDR3 coding sequence is TGTGCCAGCAGCAAATCCGGTTCCTATGGCTACACCTTC. Residues: CASSKSGSYGYTF.

This clonotype was seen only a few times. The chain employs TRBV25-1 and TRBJ2-7; possibly TRBD1 for D (6 bases). Per germline, CDR1 MGHDK and CDR2 SYGVNS. The V and J ends lost 2 bases and 4 bases respectively, with 12 bases between them. The CDR3 sequence is 14 residues long. The CDR3 loop reads CASSEGGRVYEQYF. In nucleotides, the CDR3 is TGTGCCAGCAGTGAAGGGGGCAGGGTTTACGAGCAGTACTTC.

The table lists this clonotype with a few counts. The gene calls are TRBV5-1 and TRBJ1-3; 10 nucleotides match TRBD1. J lost 2 bases, V lost 2 bases, and 1 base had no gene match. CDR1 is SGHRS, CDR2 YFSETQ, per germline. This CDR3 region has 15 residues. CDR3 sequence (DNA): TGCGCCAGCAGCTTTGACAGGGGGCCTGGAAACACCATATATTTT. Translation gives CASSFDRGPGNTIYF.

The gene calls are TRBV12-3 or TRBV12-4 and TRBJ2-3; D is undetermined. V gave up 1 base and J gave up 0 bases, with 5 bases separating them. CDR3 length: 14 residues. The chain's CDR3 is CASSLDFSTDTQYF. As DNA, the CDR3 is TGTGCCAGCAGTTTAGACTTTAGCACAGATACGCAGTATTTT.

This rearrangement joins TRBV20-1 to TRBJ2-5, with D possibly TRBD2 on 5 matching bases. Germline V gene lookup returns CDR1 DFQATT and CDR2 SNEGSKA (reference sequence). The ends were cut back, 0 bases at V and 4 bases at J, with 15 bases in the middle. The CDR3 runs to 15 residues. The DNA for the CDR3 is TGCAGTGCTAGAGATATGGGCCAGGCGGGAGAGACCCAGTACTTC. This translates into CSARDMGQAGETQYF.

This clonotype was counted between two and nine times. V usage is TRBV6-2 or TRBV6-3 and J usage is TRBJ2-7; 7 bases agree with TRBD1. This CDR3 region has 13 residues. Looked up from germline, CDR1 is MNHEY and CDR2 is SVGEGT. The V gene end was trimmed by 9 bases and the J gene end by 4 bases; junction bases not matched to a gene: 9. The CDR3: CASTARGMYEQYF. The CDR3, as DNA: TGTGCCAGTACAGCCAGGGGGATGTACGAGCAGTACTTC.

Of note for this clonotype: A much larger clone sits a single nucleotide away, making a read error possible. V usage is TRBV2 and J usage is TRBJ2-7, with TRBD2 matching over 9 bases. V dropped 4 bases and J dropped 5; count of bases not matched to a gene: 9. The CDR3 sequence is 15 residues long. From germline, CDR1 is SNHLY and CDR2 FYNNEI. The CDR3 region is CASSGGLAGIHEQYF. The CDR3, as DNA: TGTGCCAGCAGTGGGGGTCTAGCGGGAATCCACGAGCAGTACTTC.

This clonotype occurred a few times. This chain uses TRBV20-1 with TRBJ2-7; D uncertain. Germline V gene data show CDR1 as DFQATT and CDR2 as SNEGSKA (reference sequence). The CDR3 runs 14 residues. V lost 0 bases and J 0 bases, leaving 9 bases between the germline ends. The CDR3 coding sequence is TGCAGTGCTAGAGATCAGCCAAGCTCCTACGAGCAGTACTTC. Amino acids: CSARDQPSSYEQYF.

This clonotype was counted a few times. The chain has TRBV28 and TRBJ2-3, with D perhaps being TRBD1 or TRBD2 (6 bases each). Germline CDR1 is MDHEN and CDR2 is SYDVKM. With 5 bases removed from V and 13 bases from J, the gap between germline ends came to 25 bases. CDR3 length: 15 amino acids. The CDR3 protein is CASSLGDSGTKYKYF. The CDR3 DNA sequence: TGTGCCAGCAGTCTAGGGGACTCCGGGACAAAGTACAAGTATTTT. Based on the CDR3 plus reference TRBV28 and TRBJ2-3, the full variable domain is DVKVTQSSRYLVKRTGEKVFLECVQDMDHENMFWYRQDPGLGLRLIYFSYDVKMKEKGDIPEGYSVSREKKERFSLILESASTNQTSMYLCASSLGDSGTKYKYFGPGTRLTVL.

Worth noting for this clonotype: At one end the junction does not follow the germline gene, possibly because of a read error. This chain connects TRBV7-8 to TRBJ2-3; D is uncertain. CDR3 length equals 14 residues. The germline gives CDR1 SGHVS, CDR2 FQNEAQ. CDR3 amino acids: CASSLRRPPETQYF. CDR3 DNA: TGTGCCAGCAGCTTAAGGCGCCCGCCAGAAACGCAGTATTTT.

V usage is TRBV11-1 and J usage is TRBJ2-7; 7 bases are shared with TRBD1. Germline V gives CDR1 SGHAT, CDR2 FQDESV (reference sequence). The J segment lost 1 base and the V segment lost 6 bases, leaving 9 bases of the junction unmatched. The CDR3 contains 15 residues. CDR3 residues: CASSRGQDNSYEQYF. CDR3 DNA sequence: TGTGCCAGCAGTCGCGGACAGGACAATTCCTACGAGCAGTACTTC.

The table lists this clonotype with a few counts. The rearrangement uses TRBV28 and TRBJ1-6, with D hard to call. The germline V gene has CDR1 MDHEN and CDR2 SYDVKM. With 2 bases removed from V and 7 bases from J, the gap between germline ends came to 9 bases. The CDR3 totals 14 residues. The CDR3 bases are TGTGCCAGCAGTTTAAGAGGTGGCAATTCACCCCTCCACTTT. Encoded protein: CASSLRGGNSPLHF.

The V and J genes are TRBV5-1 and TRBJ1-4; tentatively, D is TRBD1 (6 bases). Germline CDR1 SGHRS, CDR2 YFSETQ. Trimming removed 1 base from V and 3 bases from J, with 13 bases in between. The CDR3 is made up of 16 amino acids. DNA of the CDR3: TGCGCCAGCAGCTTGACACAGGGCAAGGCTAATGAAAAACTGTTTTTT. Protein: CASSLTQGKANEKLFF.

The genes are TRBV6-6 and TRBJ1-2, with 7 bases aligning to TRBD1. Germline CDR1 is MNHNY and CDR2 is SVGAGI (reference sequence). This CDR3 comprises 14 residues. The ends lost 2 bases at V and 7 bases at J; junction bases unmatched: 7. The CDR3 reads CASSYAPQGGGYTF. CDR3 nucleotide sequence: TGTGCCAGCAGTTACGCCCCCCAGGGGGGTGGCTACACCTTC.

This clonotype was seen more than once but under ten times. In DNA form, the CDR3 reads TGCAGCGTGCTGACAGGTTTAGGATCTGAAGCTTTCTTT. Residues: CSVLTGLGSEAFF. J is TRBJ1-1 and V is TRBV29-1; tentatively, D is TRBD1 (6 bases). This CDR3 has 13 amino acids. Trimming pared 6 bases from V and 6 bases from J, leaving 17 bases between. Germline V gives CDR1 SQVTM, CDR2 ANQGSEA.

This clonotype came up a few times. The chain links TRBV6-2 or TRBV6-3 to TRBJ2-2; 10 nucleotides align to TRBD1. The CDR3 runs 16 residues. The ends lost 5 bases at V and 7 bases at J; junction bases unmatched: 10. Germline V gene lookup returns CDR1 MNHEY and CDR2 SVGEGT. The chain's CDR3 is CASSTWTGGTVGELFF. In DNA form, the CDR3 reads TGTGCCAGCAGTACCTGGACAGGGGGAACTGTCGGGGAGCTGTTTTTT.

V and J are TRBV6-2 or TRBV6-3 and TRBJ1-2; 9 nucleotides line up with TRBD1. Germline V CDR1 and CDR2: MNHEY, SVGEGT. CDR3 length: 16 residues. The trim removed 4 bases at V and 5 bases at J, leaving 11 bases unmatched. The CDR3 loop is CASSFTYSQGAYGYTF. DNA of the CDR3: TGTGCCAGCAGTTTTACCTACTCACAGGGGGCGTATGGCTACACCTTC.

This chain links TRBV9 with TRBJ2-1, with D perhaps matching TRBD2 (6 bases). Germline V gives CDR1 SGDLS, CDR2 YYNGEE. The CDR3 sequence is 14 residues long. V lost 4 bases and J lost 5, with 13 bases in between. DNA of the CDR3: TGTGCCAGCAGCATCGGGGGTGTCCACAATGAGCAGTTCTTC. It specifies CASSIGGVHNEQFF. Full variable domain (remainder filled in from reference TRBV9 and TRBJ2-1): DSGVTQTPKHLITATGQRVTLRCSPRSGDLSVYWYQQSLDQGLQFLIQYYNGEERAKGNILERFSAQQFPDLHSELNLSSLELGDSALYFCASSIGGVHNEQFFGPGTRLTVL.

This chain links TRBV7-8 with TRBJ2-5; D call uncertain. V was trimmed by 5 bases and J by 4 bases, leaving 11 bases between them. Germline assignment: CDR1 SGHVS and CDR2 FQNEAQ. The CDR3 runs to 13 residues. For the CDR3, the DNA is TGTGCCAGCAGCCTCGATACTGGAGAGACCCAGTACTTC. It translates to CASSLDTGETQYF.

To note about this clonotype: This CDR3 fails to terminate in the conserved phenylalanine or tryptophan, so it likely reflects a read error. In DNA, the CDR3 is TGTGCCAGCAGCTTGGGGGCAGGGTTATCACAAGCTTTCCTT. It yields the protein CASSLGAGLSQAFL. The rearrangement links TRBV5-6 to TRBJ1-1; a weak D match, TRBD1 (5 bases). Deletions cut 0 bases from V and 9 bases from J, with 15 bases between. The germline gives CDR1 SGHDT, CDR2 YYEEEE. The CDR3 totals 14 residues.

This clonotype was counted a few times. This rearrangement joins TRBV10-3 to TRBJ1-2; D perhaps matches TRBD1 (5 bases). This CDR3 contains 15 residues. From germline, CDR1 is ENHRY and CDR2 SYGVKD. V was pared by 2 bases and J by 9 bases, with 19 bases between. The CDR3 DNA reads as TGTGCCATCAGTGAGCCGGGGGAGGTCCTGGGTCGCTACACCTTC. This codes for CAISEPGEVLGRYTF.

This clonotype appeared a few times. The chain recombines TRBV20-1 with TRBJ2-5, with D unresolved. V was pared by 4 bases and J by 5 bases, with 8 bases between. There are 11 residues in the CDR3. Germline-derived CDR1 and CDR2 are DFQATT and SNEGSKA (reference sequence). The CDR3 protein is CSAIPLETQYF. In DNA, the CDR3 is TGCAGTGCTATCCCGCTGGAGACCCAGTACTTC.

This chain links TRBV28 with TRBJ2-5; 8 bases line up with TRBD2. Gene TRBJ2-7 matches the end of the DNA better, so the J call may be wrong. The CDR3 is 15 residues long. Germline assignment: CDR1 MDHEN and CDR2 SYDVKM. CDR3 region: CASSLFGRGSYEQYF. CDR3 nucleotides: TGTGCCAGCAGTTTATTCGGGAGGGGGTCCTACGAGCAGTACTTC.

The V and J genes are TRBV29-1 and TRBJ2-1; D remains ambiguous. Trimming removed 5 bases at V and 9 bases at J, with 8 bases between. Germline CDR1 and CDR2: SQVTM and ANQGSEA. The CDR3 loop spans 10 amino acids. The CDR3 bases are TGCAGCGTTCGTAGCATTGAGCAGTTCTTC. This translates into CSVRSIEQFF.